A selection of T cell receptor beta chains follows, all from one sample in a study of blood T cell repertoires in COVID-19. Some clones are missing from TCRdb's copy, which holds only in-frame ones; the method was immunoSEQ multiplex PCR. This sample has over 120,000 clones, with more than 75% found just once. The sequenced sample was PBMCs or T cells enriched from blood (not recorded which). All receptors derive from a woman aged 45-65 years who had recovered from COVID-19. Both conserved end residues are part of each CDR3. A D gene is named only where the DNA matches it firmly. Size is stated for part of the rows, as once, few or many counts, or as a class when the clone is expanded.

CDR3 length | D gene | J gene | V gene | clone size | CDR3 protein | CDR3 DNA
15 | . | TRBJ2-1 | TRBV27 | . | CASSLSADSPNEQFF | TGTGCCAGCAGTTTATCGGCTGACTCACCAAATGAGCAGTTCTTC
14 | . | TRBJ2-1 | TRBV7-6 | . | CASSSSGSRNEQFF | TGTGCCAGCAGCTCTTCTGGCTCCAGAAATGAGCAGTTCTTC
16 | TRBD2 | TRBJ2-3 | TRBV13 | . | CASSLEAGISTDTQYF | TGTGCCAGCAGCTTAGAAGCGGGGATAAGCACAGATACGCAGTATTTT
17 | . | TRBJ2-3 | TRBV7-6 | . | CASSLAAGTHITDTQYF | TGTGCCAGCAGCTTAGCTGCCGGGACTCATATCACAGATACGCAGTATTTT
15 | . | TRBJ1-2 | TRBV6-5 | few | CASSYSESANYGYTF | TGTGCCAGCAGTTACTCGGAGTCCGCTAACTATGGCTACACCTTC
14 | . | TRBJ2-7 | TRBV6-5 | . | CASSYGTPSYEQYF | TGTGCCAGCAGTTACGGGACACCTTCCTACGAGCAGTACTTC
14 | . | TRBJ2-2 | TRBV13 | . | CASSLFAGTGELFF | TGTGCCAGCAGCTTATTTGCCGGCACCGGGGAGCTGTTTTTT
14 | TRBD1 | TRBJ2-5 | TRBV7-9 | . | CATTKGQGMETQYF | TGTGCCACTACTAAGGGACAGGGAATGGAGACCCAGTACTTC
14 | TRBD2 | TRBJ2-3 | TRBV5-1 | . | CASKLAGGPDTQYF | TGCGCCAGCAAACTAGCGGGGGGGCCAGATACGCAGTATTTT
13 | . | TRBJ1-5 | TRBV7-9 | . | CASSLTRAQPQHF | TGTGCCAGCAGCTTAACCAGGGCCCAGCCCCAGCATTTT
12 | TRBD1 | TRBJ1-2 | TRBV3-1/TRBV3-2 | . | CASSQVGQASTF | TGTGCCAGCAGCCAAGTAGGACAGGCCAGCACCTTC
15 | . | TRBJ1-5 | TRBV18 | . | CASSPRGVGDQPQHF | TGTGCCAGCTCACCACGCGGGGTCGGAGATCAGCCCCAGCATTTT
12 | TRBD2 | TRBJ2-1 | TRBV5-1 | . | CASSPEREEQFF | TGCGCCAGCAGCCCAGAGCGGGAGGAGCAGTTCTTC
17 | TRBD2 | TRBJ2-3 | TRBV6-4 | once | CASGDSSERGGTDTQYF | TGTGCCAGCGGTGACTCGTCAGAGCGGGGGGGTACAGATACGCAGTATTTT
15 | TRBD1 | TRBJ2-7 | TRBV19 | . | CASSPGTGDFYEQYF | TGTGCCAGCAGTCCCGGGACAGGGGATTTCTACGAGCAGTACTTC
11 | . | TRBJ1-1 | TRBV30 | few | CAWGGSLGAFF | TGTGCCTGGGGAGGGTCCCTCGGGGCTTTCTTT
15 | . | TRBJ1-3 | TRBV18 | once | CASSPPTVSGNTIYF | TGTGCCAGCTCACCCCCGACAGTCTCTGGAAACACCATATATTTT
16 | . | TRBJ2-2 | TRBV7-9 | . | CASSPPWGDIDGELFF | TGTGCCAGCAGTCCCCCATGGGGGGATATTGACGGGGAGCTGTTTTTT
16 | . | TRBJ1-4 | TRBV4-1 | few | CASSPGRTLDNEKLFF | TGCGCCAGCAGCCCCGGGAGGACGTTGGATAATGAAAAACTGTTTTTT
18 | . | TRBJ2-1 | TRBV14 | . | CASSQSGRRGPSYNEQFF | TGTGCCAGCAGCCAATCAGGGCGGCGGGGGCCCTCCTACAATGAGCAGTTCTTC
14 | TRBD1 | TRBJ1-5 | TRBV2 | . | CASRTGAVGQPQHF | TGTGCCAGCAGAACAGGGGCGGTTGGTCAGCCCCAGCATTTT
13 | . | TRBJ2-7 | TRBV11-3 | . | CASSFRGTHEQYF | TGTGCCAGCAGCTTTAGGGGGACCCACGAGCAGTACTTC
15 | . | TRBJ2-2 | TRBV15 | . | CATSSRLGDTGELFF | TGTGCCACCAGCTCCCGACTAGGGGACACCGGGGAGCTGTTTTTT
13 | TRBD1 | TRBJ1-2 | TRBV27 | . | CASWTGANYGYTF | TGTGCCAGCTGGACAGGGGCTAACTATGGCTACACCTTC
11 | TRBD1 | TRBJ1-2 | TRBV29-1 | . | CSARTGAGYTF | TGCAGCGCTAGGACAGGGGCCGGCTACACCTTC
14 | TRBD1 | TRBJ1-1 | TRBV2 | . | CASKGKGADTEAFF | TGTGCCAGCAAGGGAAAGGGGGCGGACACTGAAGCTTTCTTT
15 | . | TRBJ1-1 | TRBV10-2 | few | CASSESRRSRDEAFF | TGCGCCAGCAGTGAGTCGAGGCGCAGCCGGGATGAAGCTTTCTTT
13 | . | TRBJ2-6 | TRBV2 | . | CASGGAGANVLTF | TGTGCCAGCGGGGGGGCGGGGGCCAACGTCCTGACTTTC